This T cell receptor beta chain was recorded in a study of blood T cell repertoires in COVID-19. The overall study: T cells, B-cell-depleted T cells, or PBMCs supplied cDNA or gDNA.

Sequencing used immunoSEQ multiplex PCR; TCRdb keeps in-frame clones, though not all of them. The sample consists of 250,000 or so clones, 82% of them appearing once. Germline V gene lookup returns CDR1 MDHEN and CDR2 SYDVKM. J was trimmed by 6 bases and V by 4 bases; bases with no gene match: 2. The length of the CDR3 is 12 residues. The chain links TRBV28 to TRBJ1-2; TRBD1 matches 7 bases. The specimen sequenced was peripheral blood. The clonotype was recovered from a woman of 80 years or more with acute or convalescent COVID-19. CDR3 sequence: CASSSTGDGYTF. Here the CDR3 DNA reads TGTGCCAGCAGTTCCACAGGGGATGGCTACACCTTC.